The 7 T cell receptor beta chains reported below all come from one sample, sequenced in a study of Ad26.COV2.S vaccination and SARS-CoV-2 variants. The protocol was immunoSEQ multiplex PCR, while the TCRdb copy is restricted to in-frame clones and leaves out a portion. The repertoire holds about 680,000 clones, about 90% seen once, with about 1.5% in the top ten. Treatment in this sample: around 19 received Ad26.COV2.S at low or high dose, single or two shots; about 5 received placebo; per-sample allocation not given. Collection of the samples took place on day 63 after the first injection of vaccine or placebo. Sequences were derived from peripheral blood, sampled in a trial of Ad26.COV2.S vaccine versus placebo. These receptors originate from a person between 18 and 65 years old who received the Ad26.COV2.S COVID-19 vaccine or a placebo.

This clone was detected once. CDR3: CATSRDIGRNSGNTIYF. The CDR3 DNA is TGTGCCACCAGCAGAGATATTGGCAGAAACTCTGGAAACACCATATATTTT. This chain links TRBV15 with TRBJ1-3, with unresolved D. Per the germline V gene, CDR1 is LNHNV and CDR2 is YYDKDF (reference sequence). Trimming took off 0 bases at V and 0 bases at J, with 12 bases between the two ends. There are 17 residues in the CDR3.

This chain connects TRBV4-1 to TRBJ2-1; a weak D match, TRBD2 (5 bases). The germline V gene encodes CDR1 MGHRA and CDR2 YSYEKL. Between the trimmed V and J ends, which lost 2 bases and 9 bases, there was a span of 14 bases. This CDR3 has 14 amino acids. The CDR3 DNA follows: TGCGCCAGCAGCCAATTGTGGCGGGCTGGTGAGCAGTTCTTC. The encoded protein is CASSQLWRAGEQFF.

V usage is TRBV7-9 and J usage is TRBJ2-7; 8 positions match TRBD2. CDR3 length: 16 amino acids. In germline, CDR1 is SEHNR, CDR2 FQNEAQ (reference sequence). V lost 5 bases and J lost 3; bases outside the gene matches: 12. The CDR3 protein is CASSPPGGTPFYEQYF. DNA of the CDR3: TGTGCCAGCAGCCCGCCGGGGGGGACACCCTTCTACGAGCAGTACTTC.

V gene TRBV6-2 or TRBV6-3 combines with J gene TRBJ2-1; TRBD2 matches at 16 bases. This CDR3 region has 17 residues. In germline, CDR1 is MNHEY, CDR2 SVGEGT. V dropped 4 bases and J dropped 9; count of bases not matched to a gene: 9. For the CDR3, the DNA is TGTGCCAGCAGTTTACGGGGACTAGCGGGGGGGCCCGGTGAGCAGTTCTTC. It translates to CASSLRGLAGGPGEQFF.

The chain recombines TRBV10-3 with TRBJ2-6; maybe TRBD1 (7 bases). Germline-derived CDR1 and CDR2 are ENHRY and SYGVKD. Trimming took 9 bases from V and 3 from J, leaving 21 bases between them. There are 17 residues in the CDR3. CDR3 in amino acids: CAMSQGGSLIGANVLTF. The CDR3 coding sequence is TGTGCCATGTCTCAGGGGGGTAGTCTGATTGGGGCCAACGTCCTGACTTTC.

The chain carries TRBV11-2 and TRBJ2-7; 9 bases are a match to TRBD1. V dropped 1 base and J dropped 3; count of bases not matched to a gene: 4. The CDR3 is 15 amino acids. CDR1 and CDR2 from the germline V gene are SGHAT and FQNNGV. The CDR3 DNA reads TGTGCCAGCAGCTTAGGACAGGGGGGATTCTACGAGCAGTACTTC. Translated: CASSLGQGGFYEQYF.

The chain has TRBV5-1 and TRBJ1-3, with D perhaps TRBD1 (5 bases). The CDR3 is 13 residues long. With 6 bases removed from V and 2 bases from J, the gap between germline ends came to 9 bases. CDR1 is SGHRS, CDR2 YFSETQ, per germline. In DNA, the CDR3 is TGCGCCAGCACCCAGGGCCCTGGAAACACCATATATTTT. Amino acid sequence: CASTQGPGNTIYF.